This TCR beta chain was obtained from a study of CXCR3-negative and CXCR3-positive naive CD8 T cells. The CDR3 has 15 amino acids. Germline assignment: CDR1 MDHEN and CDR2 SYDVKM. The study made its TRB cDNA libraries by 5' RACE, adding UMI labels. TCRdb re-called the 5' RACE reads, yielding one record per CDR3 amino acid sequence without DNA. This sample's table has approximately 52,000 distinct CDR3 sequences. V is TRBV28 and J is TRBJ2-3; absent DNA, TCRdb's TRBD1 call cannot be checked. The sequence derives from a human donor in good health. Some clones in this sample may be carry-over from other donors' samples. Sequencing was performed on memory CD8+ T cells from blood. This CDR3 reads CASSFTDRASDTQYF.